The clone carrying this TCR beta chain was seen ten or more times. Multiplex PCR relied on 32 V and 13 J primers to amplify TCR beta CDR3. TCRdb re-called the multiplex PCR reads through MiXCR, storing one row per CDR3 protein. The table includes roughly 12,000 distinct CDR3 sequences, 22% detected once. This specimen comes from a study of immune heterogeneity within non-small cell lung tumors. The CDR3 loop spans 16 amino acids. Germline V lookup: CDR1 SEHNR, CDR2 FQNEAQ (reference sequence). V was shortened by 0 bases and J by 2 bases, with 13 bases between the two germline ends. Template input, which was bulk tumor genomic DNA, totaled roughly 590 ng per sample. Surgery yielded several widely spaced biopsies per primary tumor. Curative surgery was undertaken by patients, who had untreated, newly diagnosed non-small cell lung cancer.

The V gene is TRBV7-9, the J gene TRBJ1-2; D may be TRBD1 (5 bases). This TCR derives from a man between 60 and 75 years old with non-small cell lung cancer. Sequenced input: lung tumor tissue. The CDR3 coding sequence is TGTGCCAGCAGCTTAGCGGGAGGACAATCCAACTATGGCTACACCTTC. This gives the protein CASSLAGGQSNYGYTF.